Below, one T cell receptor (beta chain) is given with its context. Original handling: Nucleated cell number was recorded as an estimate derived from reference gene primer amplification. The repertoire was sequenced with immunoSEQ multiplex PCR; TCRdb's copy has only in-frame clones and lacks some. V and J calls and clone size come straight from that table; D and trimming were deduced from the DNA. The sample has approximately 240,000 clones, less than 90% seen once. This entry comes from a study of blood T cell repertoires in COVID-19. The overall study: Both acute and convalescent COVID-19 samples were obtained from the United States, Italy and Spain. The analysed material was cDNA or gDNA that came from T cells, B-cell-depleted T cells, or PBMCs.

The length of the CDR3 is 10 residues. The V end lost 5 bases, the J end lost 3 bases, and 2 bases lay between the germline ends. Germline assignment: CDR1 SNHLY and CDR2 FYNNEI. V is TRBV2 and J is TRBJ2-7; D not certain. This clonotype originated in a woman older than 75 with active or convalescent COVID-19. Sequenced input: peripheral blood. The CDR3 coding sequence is TGTGCCAGCAGTTACTACGAGCAGTACTTC. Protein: CASSYYEQYF.